The 15 T cell receptor beta chains presented below share a single source sample, sequenced in a study of blood T cells in healthy people across ages. Combining a sample-barcoded 5' primer with a J-beta primer mix, a second PCR ran for roughly 7 to 11 cycles. One entry per CDR3 protein results from TCRdb running MiXCR on the 5' RACE reads. The data hold under 1,100,000 distinct CDR3 sequences, with about 25% observed a single time. The sample also formed part of further work on T cells of mothers and their children.

Sequenced sample: blood. Receptors were obtained from a girl aged 2 to 9 in good health.

This clonotype has a handful of counts. In DNA form, the CDR3 reads TGCGCCAGCAGCTCTTCGACAGAAGTAGAGCAGTACTTC. It codes for CASSSSTEVEQYF. This chain joins TRBV4-1 and TRBJ2-7; D might be TRBD1 (5 bases). The germline gives CDR1 MGHRA, CDR2 YSYEKL. V dropped 5 bases and J dropped 7 bases, with 15 bases sitting between them. The CDR3 covers 13 residues.

This clonotype was counted only a few times. V gene TRBV11-3 combines with J gene TRBJ2-5; 8 bases are shared with TRBD1. TRBJ2-7 explains the end of the DNA better; the J call may be wrong. CDR3 length equals 15 residues. Looked up from germline, CDR1 is SGHNT and CDR2 is YENEEA. In DNA, the CDR3 is TGTGCCAGCAGCTTAGGGACAGGGCCCTCCTACGAGCAGTACTTC. Its protein product is CASSLGTGPSYEQYF.

In this sample, this clonotype turned up a few times. This chain joins TRBV29-1 and TRBJ2-7; 10 bases are a match to TRBD1. There are 14 residues in the CDR3. After removal of 4 bases from V and 1 base from J, the junction contained 4 bases not matched to a gene. Germline values: CDR1 SQVTM, CDR2 ANQGSEA. The CDR3, as DNA: TGCAGCGTTGTAATGGGACAGGGGTCCTACGAGCAGTACTTC. Translating gives CSVVMGQGSYEQYF.

This rearrangement joins TRBV11-1 to TRBJ1-5, with unresolved D. CDR1 SGHAT and CDR2 FQDESV come from the germline V gene (reference sequence). The V gene lost 5 bases and the J gene lost 3 bases, with 11 bases spanning the gap. This CDR3 comprises 14 residues. CDR3 loop: CASSEDGINQPQHF. DNA for the CDR3: TGTGCCAGCAGCGAGGACGGAATCAATCAGCCCCAGCATTTT.

V usage is TRBV4-2 and J usage is TRBJ2-4; TRBD1 might be the D (7 bases). Germline assignment: CDR1 LGHNA and CDR2 YNFKEQ. Trimming cost V 0 bases and J 1 base, with 16 bases left between them. CDR3 length: 18 amino acids. CDR3 in amino acids: CASSQEGGPQGAKNIQYF. CDR3 sequence (DNA): TGTGCCAGCAGCCAAGAAGGGGGGCCACAGGGGGCCAAAAACATTCAGTACTTC.

This clonotype has only a few counts. The J gene is TRBJ2-1, the V gene TRBV29-1, with no clear D. This CDR3 spans 18 amino acids. Germline values: CDR1 SQVTM, CDR2 ANQGSEA. V was pared by 1 base and J by 0 bases, with 19 bases between. The CDR3 nucleotides are TGCAGCGTTGAAGGTGGTACCACCTTTCTTAGCTCCTACAATGAGCAGTTCTTC. It codes for CSVEGGTTFLSSYNEQFF.

This clonotype turned up a few times. The V gene is TRBV7-9, the J gene TRBJ2-5; D ambiguous. CDR3 length equals 13 residues. Germline V lookup: CDR1 SEHNR, CDR2 FQNEAQ (reference sequence). V was shortened by 7 bases and J by 7 bases, with 16 bases between the two germline ends. The DNA of the CDR3 is TGTGCCAGCACCCAGGCTATAATGGGGACCCAGTACTTC. Translated, it gives CASTQAIMGTQYF.

This clonotype showed up just a few times. DNA of the CDR3: TGTGCCAGCACCCTGGACAGAAATGGCTACACCTTC. Amino acids: CASTLDRNGYTF. The chain recombines TRBV13 with TRBJ1-2, with a weak D call TRBD1 (6 bases). Germline CDR1 reads PRHDT; CDR2 reads FYEKMQ (reference sequence). The CDR3 is made up of 12 amino acids. The V end lost 7 bases, the J end lost 6 bases, and 12 bases lay between the germline ends.

The chain uses TRBV6-5 and TRBJ1-6; D is unclear. Per the germline V gene, CDR1 is MNHEY and CDR2 is SVGAGI. The CDR3 loop spans 15 amino acids. V gave up 2 bases and J gave up 8 bases, with 13 bases separating them. For the CDR3, the DNA is TGTGCCAGCAGTTACAGCTTACGGGGATATTCACCCCTCCACTTT. It translates to CASSYSLRGYSPLHF.

This chain uses TRBV9 with TRBJ2-7; 8 bases agree with TRBD1. The CDR3 runs 15 residues. Germline V gives CDR1 SGDLS, CDR2 YYNGEE. The V segment lost 2 bases and the J segment 0 bases; nucleotides outside the gene matches: 4. The CDR3 sequence is CASSVAGGLSYEQYF. In DNA form, the CDR3 reads TGTGCCAGCAGCGTCGCAGGGGGCCTCTCCTACGAGCAGTACTTC.

The chain recombines TRBV6-6 with TRBJ1-1, with no clear D. The V gene lost 0 bases and the J gene lost 4 bases, with 9 bases spanning the gap. This CDR3 is 14 amino acids long. Germline CDR1 is MNHNY and CDR2 is SVGAGI (reference sequence). Here the CDR3 reads CASSYSKGGTEAFF. CDR3 DNA: TGTGCCAGCAGTTACTCGAAGGGTGGCACTGAAGCTTTCTTT.

Only a few counts were recorded for this clonotype. The CDR3 protein is CASSSVRGQGNTEAFF. The CDR3 DNA sequence: TGTGCCAGCAGCTCAGTGAGGGGACAGGGCAACACTGAAGCTTTCTTT. V gene TRBV7-9 combines with J gene TRBJ1-1; 9 bases match TRBD1. Germline V lookup: CDR1 SEHNR, CDR2 FQNEAQ (reference sequence). The V and J ends lost 4 bases and 2 bases, in that order; junction bases with no gene match: 8. This CDR3 spans 16 amino acids.

This clonotype has more than one count but fewer than ten. The V and J genes are TRBV12-3 or TRBV12-4 and TRBJ2-1; 12 bases fit TRBD2. After removal of 6 bases from V and 3 bases from J, the junction contained 9 bases not matched to a gene. The CDR3 sequence is 17 residues long. The CDR3 spells CASSLGGLAGLYNEQFF. CDR3 in DNA: TGTGCCAGCAGCCTAGGGGGACTAGCGGGTCTCTACAATGAGCAGTTCTTC.

The chain employs TRBV5-1 and TRBJ1-3, with no clear D. V shed 0 bases and J shed 0 bases, with 4 bases lying between them. This CDR3 region has 14 residues. CDR1 and CDR2 from the germline V gene are SGHRS and YFSETQ. CDR3 protein: CASSLELSGNTIYF. CDR3 in DNA: TGCGCCAGCAGCTTGGAGCTCTCTGGAAACACCATATATTTT.

This clonotype was recorded a few times. The chain has TRBV5-6 and TRBJ2-7; tentatively, D is TRBD1 (5 bases). From germline, CDR1 is SGHDT and CDR2 YYEEEE. This CDR3 comprises 14 residues. V lost 4 bases and J lost 0, with 11 bases in between. Here the CDR3 reads CASSISGASYEQYF. In nucleotides, the CDR3 is TGTGCCAGCAGCATTTCTGGGGCCTCCTACGAGCAGTACTTC.